The 23 T cell receptor beta chains below come from one sample, sequenced in a study of preoperative IRX-2 immunotherapy in early breast cancer. As for treatment: preoperative locoregional IRX-2 cytokine immunotherapy. The protocol was immunoSEQ multiplex PCR, while the TCRdb copy is restricted to in-frame clones and leaves out a portion. Here the sample spans some 19,000 clones, 70% to 90% being singletons. Sequences were derived from lymph node tissue, sampled after IRX-2 immunotherapy. These receptors were collected from a human donor with breast cancer.

This chain links TRBV4-2 with TRBJ2-5; 9 positions agree with TRBD1. J was trimmed by 6 bases and V by 5 bases; bases with no gene match: 4. From germline, CDR1 is LGHNA and CDR2 YNFKEQ. CDR3 length: 13 amino acids. CDR3 amino acids: CASSWDRAQTQYF. The CDR3 nucleotides read TGTGCCAGCAGCTGGGACAGGGCGCAGACCCAGTACTTC.

This chain connects TRBV19 to TRBJ1-5, with D tentatively TRBD1 (6 bases). This CDR3 has 15 residues. Germline V gene data show CDR1 as LNHDA and CDR2 as SQIVND (reference sequence). The V and J ends lost 1 base and 5 bases respectively, with 12 bases between them. CDR3 coding DNA: TGTGCCAGTAGTATAGCCGGGGGCGCCTATCAGCCCCAGCATTTT. Its translation is CASSIAGGAYQPQHF.

The chain combines TRBV4-1 with TRBJ2-5, with D unclear. CDR1 is MGHRA and CDR2 is YSYEKL in the germline V gene. The CDR3 runs 13 residues. V shed 0 bases and J shed 6 bases, with 8 bases lying between them. CDR3 coding DNA: TGCGCCAGCAGCCAAGATGCGGCAAAGACCCAGTACTTC. It encodes CASSQDAAKTQYF.

The chain uses TRBV28 and TRBJ2-6; maybe TRBD2 (6 bases). V was trimmed by 6 bases and J by 2 bases, leaving 11 bases between them. This CDR3 has 15 amino acids. The germline V gene encodes CDR1 MDHEN and CDR2 SYDVKM. This CDR3 reads CASRKGGTGANVLTF. Written as DNA, the CDR3 is TGTGCCAGCAGGAAAGGAGGGACTGGGGCCAACGTCCTGACTTTC.

This clone was observed a handful of times. The CDR3, as DNA: TGTGCCACCAGTTCGACTAGCTCTTACAATGAGCAGTTCTTC. It is translated as CATSSTSSYNEQFF. The chain recombines TRBV15 with TRBJ2-1; 7 nucleotides match TRBD2. This CDR3 spans 14 amino acids. Germline V lookup: CDR1 LNHNV, CDR2 YYDKDF (reference sequence). With V trimmed by 6 bases and J by 4 bases, 6 bases remained unmatched.

The rearrangement uses TRBV11-3 and TRBJ2-4; D tentatively fits TRBD1 or TRBD2 (5 bases each). The V end lost 5 bases, the J end lost 3 bases, and 11 bases lay between the germline ends. The CDR3 has 14 residues. Germline V lookup: CDR1 SGHNT, CDR2 YENEEA. In nucleotides, the CDR3 is TGTGCCAGCAGCCGTGAGGGGCTCAAAAACATTCAGTACTTC. Its protein is CASSREGLKNIQYF.

This clone was recorded only once. The genes are TRBV18 and TRBJ2-6; D not certain. This CDR3 has 14 residues. Germline CDR1 KGHSH, CDR2 LQKENI. V dropped 3 bases and J dropped 0 bases, with 3 bases sitting between them. The CDR3 DNA follows: TGTGCCAGCTCACCGAGCTCTGGGGCCAACGTCCTGACTTTC. Residues: CASSPSSGANVLTF.

This chain connects TRBV28 to TRBJ1-1, with D unresolved. Germline loops: CDR1 MDHEN, CDR2 SYDVKM. V was trimmed by 3 bases and J by 1 base, leaving 6 bases between them. The CDR3 has 13 residues. CDR3 in amino acids: CASSFRSNTEAFF. For the CDR3, the DNA is TGTGCCAGCAGTTTCAGGTCGAACACTGAAGCTTTCTTT.

This sequence joins TRBV11-3 and TRBJ2-6; 7 bases are shared with TRBD1. CDR3 length equals 18 residues. V lost 3 bases and J lost 2; bases outside the gene matches: 10. Germline V gene lookup returns CDR1 SGHNT and CDR2 YENEEA. CDR3 sequence reads: CASSFKTGVLTGANVLTF. The CDR3 DNA reads TGTGCCAGCAGCTTCAAAACAGGGGTTCTAACTGGGGCCAACGTCCTGACTTTC.

The rearrangement uses TRBV6-4 and TRBJ2-5; D is ambiguous. CDR1 MRHNA and CDR2 SNTAGT come from the germline V gene. Trimming cost V 5 bases and J 4 bases, with 5 bases left between them. This CDR3 contains 11 residues. The CDR3 spells CASSYPETQYF. The CDR3 DNA reads as TGTGCCAGCAGTTATCCAGAGACCCAGTACTTC.

In its sample, this clone was seen a few times. The gene calls are TRBV18 and TRBJ2-3; D is uncertain. Trimming took 0 bases from V and 0 from J, leaving 7 bases between them. This CDR3 has 15 amino acids. CDR1 is KGHSH and CDR2 is LQKENI in the germline V gene. This chain's CDR3 is CASSPPLASTDTQYF. The CDR3, as DNA: TGTGCCAGCTCACCACCTTTGGCTAGCACAGATACGCAGTATTTT. Full variable domain (outside the CDR3, taken from reference TRBV18 and TRBJ2-3): NAGVMQNPRHLVRRRGQEARLRCSPMKGHSHVYWYRQLPEEGLKFMVYLQKENIIDESGMPKERFSAEFPKEGPSILRIQQVVRGDSAAYFCASSPPLASTDTQYFGPGTRLTVL.

The rearrangement uses TRBV19 and TRBJ1-1; possibly TRBD1 for D (5 bases). Germline-derived CDR1 and CDR2 are LNHDA and SQIVND (reference sequence). V dropped 7 bases and J dropped 0 bases, with 15 bases sitting between them. The CDR3 is made up of 15 amino acids. The CDR3 sequence is CASIVGGTMNTEAFF. The CDR3 DNA follows: TGTGCCAGTATCGTGGGGGGGACCATGAACACTGAAGCTTTCTTT.

V is TRBV12-5 and J is TRBJ2-1; D may correspond to TRBD1 or TRBD2 (7 bases each). CDR1 LGHNT and CDR2 FRNRAP come from the germline V gene. The CDR3 runs to 14 residues. CDR3 amino acids: CASGRGGAYNEQFF. The DNA for the CDR3 is TGTGCCAGCGGCAGGGGGGGTGCCTACAATGAGCAGTTCTTC. The full variable domain, in which reference TRBV12-5 and TRBJ2-1 provide the parts outside the CDR3, is DARVTQTPRHKVTEMGQEVTMRCQPILGHNTVFWYRQTMMQGLELLAYFRNRAPLDDSGMPKDRFSAEMPDATLATLKIQPSEPRDSAVYFCASGRGGAYNEQFFGPGTRLTVL.

This clone came up a few times. V usage is TRBV15 and J usage is TRBJ1-1; D call uncertain. Germline CDR1 LNHNV, CDR2 YYDKDF (reference sequence). Trimming pared 1 base from V and 0 bases from J, leaving 12 bases between. This CDR3 is 16 amino acids long. This CDR3 reads CATSRVNWRMNTEAFF. Here the CDR3 DNA reads TGTGCCACCAGCAGAGTTAACTGGCGGATGAACACTGAAGCTTTCTTT. Full variable domain (outside the CDR3, taken from reference TRBV15 and TRBJ1-1): DAMVIQNPRYQVTQFGKPVTLSCSQTLNHNVMYWYQQKSSQAPKLLFHYYDKDFNNEADTPDNFQSRRPNTSFCFLDIRSPGLGDTAMYLCATSRVNWRMNTEAFFGQGTRLTVV.

The chain recombines TRBV19 with TRBJ1-3; 7 bases line up with TRBD1. Losses at the gene ends were 6 bases for V and 3 bases for J; bases not matched to a gene: 5. The CDR3 totals 14 residues. Germline-derived CDR1 and CDR2 are LNHDA and SQIVND (reference sequence). CDR3: CASRTGQSGNTIYF. The CDR3 nucleotides read TGTGCCAGTAGGACAGGGCAGAGTGGAAACACCATATATTTT.

This rearrangement joins TRBV19 to TRBJ1-1; no clear D. CDR3 length: 14 amino acids. Germline V lookup: CDR1 LNHDA, CDR2 SQIVND (reference sequence). With 3 bases removed from V and 0 bases from J, the gap between germline ends came to 8 bases. The CDR3 nucleotides are TGTGCCAGTAGTATTGGACGGTTGAACACTGAAGCTTTCTTT. Amino acids: CASSIGRLNTEAFF.

J is TRBJ1-4 and V is TRBV6-8, with D perhaps TRBD1 (5 bases). The CDR3 spans 16 residues. Germline V gene lookup returns CDR1 MNHGY and CDR2 SAAAGT. V was shortened by 2 bases and J by 4 bases, with 14 bases between the two germline ends. The CDR3 loop reads CASSYRWGRHNEKLFF. CDR3 bases: TGTGCCAGCAGTTACAGATGGGGACGGCATAATGAAAAACTGTTTTTT.

V and J are TRBV23-1 and TRBJ1-6; the D gene is possibly TRBD1 (5 bases). TRBV23-1 is sorted into the ORF group, with uncertain function. V was clipped by 3 bases and J by 7 bases, with 7 bases between them. CDR3 size: 13 residues. CDR3 region: CASSHRVNSPLHF. The CDR3 coding sequence is TGCGCCAGCAGTCACAGGGTAAATTCACCCCTCCACTTT.

The genes are TRBV7-5 and TRBJ2-2; the table's D call TRBD2 went unverified against the DNA. TRBV7-5 is a pseudogene segment. The CDR3 is made up of 15 amino acids. The CDR3 spells CASSSGLGGTGELFF. For the CDR3, the DNA is TGTGCCAGCAGCTCCGGACTAGGAGGCACCGGGGAGCTGTTTTTT.

Only one count was recorded for this clone. V and J are TRBV30 and TRBJ1-2; D ambiguous. Germline loops: CDR1 GTSNPN, CDR2 SVGIG (reference sequence). The CDR3 loop spans 14 amino acids. The V gene lost 2 bases and the J gene lost 8 bases, with 18 bases spanning the gap. Here the CDR3 reads CAWSTGASPRGYTF. DNA for the CDR3: TGTGCCTGGAGTACGGGAGCGTCCCCTCGGGGCTACACCTTC.

This clone was recorded a few times. The gene calls are TRBV11-3 and TRBJ1-1, with no clear D. CDR3 length: 15 residues. From germline, CDR1 is SGHNT and CDR2 YENEEA. V lost 3 bases and J 0 bases, leaving 11 bases between the germline ends. The CDR3 sequence: CASSLDYFMNTEAFF. CDR3 bases: TGTGCCAGCAGCTTGGATTACTTTATGAACACTGAAGCTTTCTTT. The full variable domain, with the rest looked up from reference TRBV11-3 and TRBJ1-1, is EAGVVQSPRYKIIEKKQPVAFWCNPISGHNTLYWYLQNLGQGPELLIRYENEEAVDDSQLPKDRFSAERLKGVDSTLKIQPAELGDSAVYLCASSLDYFMNTEAFFGQGTRLTVV.

The chain has TRBV11-3 and TRBJ1-5, with D possibly matching TRBD1 (5 bases). The CDR3 consists of 15 residues. The V end was cut by 2 bases, the J end by 4 bases, with 12 bases between. Germline CDR1 and CDR2: SGHNT and YENEEA. The CDR3 here is CASSLWGVLNQPQHF. The CDR3 nucleotides read TGTGCCAGCAGCTTATGGGGCGTTTTAAATCAGCCCCAGCATTTT.

The chain joins TRBV5-1 to TRBJ2-1; a possible D gene is TRBD2 (5 bases). The CDR3 runs to 14 residues. V lost 2 bases to trimming and J lost 0 bases, with 6 bases between them. Germline lookup yields CDR1 SGHRS and CDR2 YFSETQ. CDR3 in DNA: TGCGCCAGCAGCTTAGGAGGCTCCTACAATGAGCAGTTCTTC. Translated: CASSLGGSYNEQFF.